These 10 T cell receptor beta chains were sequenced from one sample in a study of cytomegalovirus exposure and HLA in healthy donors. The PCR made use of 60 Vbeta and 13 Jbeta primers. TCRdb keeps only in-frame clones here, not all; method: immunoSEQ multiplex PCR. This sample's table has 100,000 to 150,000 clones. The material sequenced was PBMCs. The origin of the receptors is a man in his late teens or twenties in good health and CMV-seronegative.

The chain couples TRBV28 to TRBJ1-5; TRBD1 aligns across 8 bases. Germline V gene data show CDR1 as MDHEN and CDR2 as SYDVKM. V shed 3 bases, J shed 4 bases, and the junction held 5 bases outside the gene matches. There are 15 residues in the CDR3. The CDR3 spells CASSFRGLGNQPQHF. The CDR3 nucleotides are TGTGCCAGCAGTTTCAGGGGGCTCGGAAATCAGCCCCAGCATTTT.

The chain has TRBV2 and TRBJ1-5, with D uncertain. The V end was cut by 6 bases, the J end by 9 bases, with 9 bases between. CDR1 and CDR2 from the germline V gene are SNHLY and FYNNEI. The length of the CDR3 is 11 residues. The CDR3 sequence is CASRGGLPQHF. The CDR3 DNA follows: TGTGCCAGCAGGGGAGGTCTGCCCCAGCATTTT.

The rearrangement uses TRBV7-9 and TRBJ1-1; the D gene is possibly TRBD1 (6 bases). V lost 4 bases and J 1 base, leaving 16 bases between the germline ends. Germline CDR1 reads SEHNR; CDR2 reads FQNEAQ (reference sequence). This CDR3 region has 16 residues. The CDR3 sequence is CASSSFSRGRNTEAFF. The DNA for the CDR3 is TGTGCCAGCAGCTCTTTCTCCAGGGGCAGGAACACTGAAGCTTTCTTT.

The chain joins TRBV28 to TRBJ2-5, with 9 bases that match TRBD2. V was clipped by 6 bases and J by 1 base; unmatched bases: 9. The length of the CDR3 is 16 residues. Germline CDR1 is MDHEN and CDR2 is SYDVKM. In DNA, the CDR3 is TGTGCCAGCAGGGCCTGGGGGACTAGCTTCCAAGAGACCCAGTACTTC. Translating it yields CASRAWGTSFQETQYF.

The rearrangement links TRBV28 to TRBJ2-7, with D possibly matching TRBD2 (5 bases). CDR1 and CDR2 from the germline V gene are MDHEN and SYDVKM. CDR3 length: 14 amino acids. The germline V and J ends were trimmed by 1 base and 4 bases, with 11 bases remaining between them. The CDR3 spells CASSLYGVSYEQYF. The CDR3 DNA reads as TGTGCCAGCAGTTTATACGGGGTGTCGTACGAGCAGTACTTC.

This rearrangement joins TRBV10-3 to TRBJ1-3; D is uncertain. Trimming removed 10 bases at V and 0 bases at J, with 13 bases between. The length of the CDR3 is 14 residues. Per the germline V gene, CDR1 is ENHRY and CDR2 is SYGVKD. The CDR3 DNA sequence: TGTGCCACCATGACCGGAGGCTCTGGAAACACCATATATTTT. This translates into CATMTGGSGNTIYF.

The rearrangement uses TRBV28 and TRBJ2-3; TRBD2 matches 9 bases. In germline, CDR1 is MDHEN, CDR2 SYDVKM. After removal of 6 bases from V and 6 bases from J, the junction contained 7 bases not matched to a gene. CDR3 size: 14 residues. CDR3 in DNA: TGTGCCAGCAGGGCGGGGGGGCTATCGGATACGCAGTATTTT. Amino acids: CASRAGGLSDTQYF.

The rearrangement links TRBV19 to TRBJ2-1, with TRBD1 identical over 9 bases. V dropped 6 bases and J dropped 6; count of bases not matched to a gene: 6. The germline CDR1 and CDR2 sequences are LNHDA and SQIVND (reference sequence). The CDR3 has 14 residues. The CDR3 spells CASSRDRVINEQFF. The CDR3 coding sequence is TGTGCCAGTAGCCGGGACAGGGTCATCAATGAGCAGTTCTTC.

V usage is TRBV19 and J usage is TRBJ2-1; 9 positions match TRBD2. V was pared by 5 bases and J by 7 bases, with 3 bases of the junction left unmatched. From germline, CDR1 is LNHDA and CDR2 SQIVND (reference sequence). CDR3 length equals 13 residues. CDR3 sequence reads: CASSLLAGNEQFF. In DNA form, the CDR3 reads TGTGCCAGTAGTTTACTAGCGGGTAATGAGCAGTTCTTC. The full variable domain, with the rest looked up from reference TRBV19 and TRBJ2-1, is DGGITQSPKYLFRKEGQNVTLSCEQNLNHDAMYWYRQDPGQGLRLIYYSQIVNDFQKGDIAEGYSVSREKKESFPLTVTSAQKNPTAFYLCASSLLAGNEQFFGPGTRLTVL.

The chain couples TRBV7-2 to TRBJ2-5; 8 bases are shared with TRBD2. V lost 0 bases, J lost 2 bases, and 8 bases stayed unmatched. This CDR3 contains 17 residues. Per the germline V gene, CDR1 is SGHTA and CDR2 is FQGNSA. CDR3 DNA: TGTGCCAGCAGCTTAGCGCTGGCGGGAGGCCAACAAGAGACCCAGTACTTC. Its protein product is CASSLALAGGQQETQYF.